These 18 T cell receptor beta chains share one sample of origin, sequenced in a study of cytomegalovirus exposure and HLA in healthy donors. PCR involved 60 Vbeta and 13 Jbeta primers. Produced via immunoSEQ multiplex PCR; TCRdb's table is partial and in-frame only. The sample comprises about 160,000 clones, 70% to 85% of which are singletons, and about 2% rests with the top ten. Sequencing used PBMCs. Every receptor here comes from a man aged 40-49 years in good health and CMV-seronegative.

V gene TRBV5-4 combines with J gene TRBJ1-6, with D perhaps TRBD1 (5 bases). In germline, CDR1 is SGHNT, CDR2 YYREEE (reference sequence). V shed 4 bases and J shed 9 bases, with 23 bases lying between them. The length of the CDR3 is 17 residues. The CDR3 DNA is TGTGCCAGCAGCCCGGCCGGGTACCCAGGCACAGGTTCACCCCTCCACTTT. Protein: CASSPAGYPGTGSPLHF. The whole variable domain, filled in from reference TRBV5-4 and TRBJ1-6, reads ETGVTQSPTHLIKTRGQQVTLRCSSQSGHNTVSWYQQALGQGPQFIFQYYREEENGRGNFPPRFSGLQFPNYSSELNVNALELDDSALYLCASSPAGYPGTGSPLHFGNGTRLTVT.

This clone was counted a single time. The chain carries TRBV11-2 and TRBJ2-1, with TRBD2 identical over 9 bases. V was clipped by 6 bases and J by 7 bases; unmatched bases: 1. Looked up from germline, CDR1 is SGHAT and CDR2 is FQNNGV. The CDR3 consists of 12 residues. The DNA of the CDR3 is TGTGCCAGCAGTACTAGCGGGAATGAGCAGTTCTTC. It translates to CASSTSGNEQFF.

V is TRBV7-2 and J is TRBJ2-4; 11 nucleotides match TRBD2. V shed 4 bases, J shed 9 bases, and the junction held 8 bases outside the gene matches. Germline values: CDR1 SGHTA, CDR2 FQGNSA. This CDR3 has 15 residues. The CDR3 sequence: CASSSRLAGPGIQYF. The CDR3 DNA sequence: TGTGCCAGCAGCTCGAGACTAGCGGGGCCCGGCATTCAGTACTTC.

This chain uses TRBV4-1 with TRBJ1-5; D may be TRBD1 (6 bases). The CDR3 consists of 14 residues. V dropped 2 bases and J dropped 7 bases, with 12 bases sitting between them. Germline V gene data show CDR1 as MGHRA and CDR2 as YSYEKL. CDR3 amino acids: CASSQREGGQPQHF. The CDR3 coding sequence is TGCGCCAGCAGCCAAAGGGAGGGGGGGCAGCCCCAGCATTTT.

This chain connects TRBV2 to TRBJ1-3; D is undetermined. CDR3 length: 13 residues. Between the trimmed V and J ends, which lost 10 bases and 0 bases, there was a span of 10 bases. The germline CDR1 and CDR2 sequences are SNHLY and FYNNEI. CDR3 bases: TGTGCCACAATACGGGGCTCTGGAAACACCATATATTTT. This gives the protein CATIRGSGNTIYF. Looking up the rest from reference TRBV2 and TRBJ1-3 gives the full variable domain: EPEVTQTPSHQVTQMGQEVILRCVPISNHLYFYWYRQILGQKVEFLVSFYNNEISEKSEIFDDQFSVERPDGSNFTLKIRSTKLEDSAMYFCATIRGSGNTIYFGEGSWLTVV.

With respect to this clone: One end of the junction fails to match germline, which may point to a read error. This CDR3 reads CSSSFFGLALYEQYF. The CDR3 nucleotides are TGTTCCAGCAGCTTTTTCGGACTAGCTCTCTACGAGCAGTACTTC. This chain uses TRBV7-9 with TRBJ2-7, with 8 bases fitting TRBD2. The germline V gene encodes CDR1 SEHNR and CDR2 FQNEAQ (reference sequence). The CDR3 loop spans 15 amino acids.

The chain employs TRBV19 and TRBJ1-5; 7 nucleotides match TRBD1. The J segment lost 5 bases and the V segment lost 6 bases, leaving 4 bases of the junction unmatched. The CDR3 has 13 residues. Germline assignment: CDR1 LNHDA and CDR2 SQIVND (reference sequence). Written as DNA, the CDR3 is TGTGCCAGTAGCTTAACAGGGGATCAGCCCCAGCATTTT. Its protein product is CASSLTGDQPQHF.

This chain connects TRBV5-1 to TRBJ2-1, with 13 nucleotides matching TRBD2. Germline V gives CDR1 SGHRS, CDR2 YFSETQ. There are 17 residues in the CDR3. The V and J ends lost 4 bases and 8 bases, in that order; junction bases with no gene match: 12. The CDR3 sequence: CASSIRTSGSLNDEQFF. The CDR3 nucleotides are TGCGCCAGCAGCATCCGGACTAGCGGGAGTTTAAACGATGAGCAGTTCTTC.

The rearrangement uses TRBV27 and TRBJ2-4, with a weak D call TRBD2 (6 bases). Germline V CDR1 and CDR2: MNHEY, SMNVEV (reference sequence). The germline V and J ends were trimmed by 5 bases and 0 bases, with 11 bases remaining between them. This CDR3 has 15 amino acids. The CDR3 loop is CASSIGGLAKNIQYF. The CDR3 DNA sequence: TGTGCCAGCAGTATTGGAGGGCTAGCCAAAAACATTCAGTACTTC.

The chain employs TRBV6-5 and TRBJ1-4; D is uncertain. V gave up 6 bases and J gave up 8 bases, with 16 bases separating them. This CDR3 has 14 amino acids. Germline loops: CDR1 MNHEY, CDR2 SVGAGI. The CDR3 reads CASSPGETREKLFF. DNA for the CDR3: TGTGCCAGCAGCCCCGGAGAGACGAGGGAAAAACTGTTTTTT.

The V gene is TRBV5-1, the J gene TRBJ2-1, with D maybe TRBD1 (5 bases). Germline CDR1 reads SGHRS; CDR2 reads YFSETQ. Trimming pared 1 base from V and 7 bases from J, leaving 15 bases between. CDR3 length: 15 residues. The CDR3 spells CASSLNTGSFNEQFF. CDR3 DNA: TGCGCCAGCAGCTTGAACACAGGCTCTTTTAATGAGCAGTTCTTC.

As regards this clone: Germline and junction disagree at one end, which may indicate a read error. The gene calls are TRBV7-9 and TRBJ1-3; no clear D gene. This CDR3 has 12 amino acids. Per the germline V gene, CDR1 is SEHNR and CDR2 is FQNEAQ (reference sequence). The CDR3 coding sequence is TGTTCCAGCAGCTTACTCGGGGACACCATATATTTT. Encoded protein: CSSSLLGDTIYF. Combining the CDR3 with reference TRBV7-9 and TRBJ1-3 gives the whole variable domain DTGVSQNPRHKITKRGQNVTFRCDPISEHNRLYWYRQTLGQGPEFLTYFQNEAQLEKSRLLSDRFSAERPKGSFSTLEIQRTEQGDSAMYLCSSSLLGDTIYFGEGSWLTVV.

Concerning this clone: A read error may account for a junction end that differs from germline. This chain joins TRBV30 and TRBJ1-1, with D hard to call. CDR1 and CDR2 (germline): GTSNPN, SVGIG (reference sequence). The CDR3 has 10 amino acids. CDR3 sequence (DNA): TGTGCCTGGATTGGAGTCGCCGCCTACTTT. Its translation is CAWIGVAAYF.

The chain employs TRBV28 and TRBJ2-3; TRBD1 matches 9 bases. This CDR3 contains 16 residues. V trimming: 7 bases; J trimming: 5 bases; junction bases outside the gene matches: 13. CDR1 is MDHEN, CDR2 SYDVKM, per germline. DNA of the CDR3: TGTGCCAGCAAGCGCGACCGGGACAGGGACGAAGATACGCAGTATTTT. Its translation: CASKRDRDRDEDTQYF.

Details on this clone: An end of the junction differs from the germline gene, which may be a read error. V is TRBV7-9 and J is TRBJ2-7, with D possibly being TRBD2 (5 bases). This CDR3 has 14 amino acids. CDR1 and CDR2 (germline): SEHNR, FQNEAQ (reference sequence). CDR3 DNA sequence: TGTGCCAGCAGCTTGCTCTCTAGCTCCCACGAGCAGTACTTC. It yields the protein CASSLLSSSHEQYF.

This clone was detected once. The chain couples TRBV6-1 to TRBJ2-7; D is undetermined. The V end was cut by 0 bases, the J end by 3 bases, with 6 bases between. The CDR3 extends over 13 amino acids. Germline CDR1 MNHNS, CDR2 SASEGT. CDR3 loop: CASSEATYYEQYF. The DNA of the CDR3 is TGTGCCAGCAGTGAAGCGACATACTACGAGCAGTACTTC.

The chain combines TRBV27 with TRBJ2-5, with D unclear. With 4 bases removed from V and 5 bases from J, the gap between germline ends came to 11 bases. Germline loops: CDR1 MNHEY, CDR2 SMNVEV (reference sequence). The CDR3 has 13 residues. The CDR3 nucleotides are TGTGCCAGCAGTTCCGACGGGTGGGAGACCCAGTACTTC. This encodes CASSSDGWETQYF.

Written as DNA, the CDR3 is TGTGCCAGCAGATCAGGGGGCAGTCTGATCGGCAATGAGCAGTTCTTC. It yields the protein CASRSGGSLIGNEQFF. The chain recombines TRBV25-1 with TRBJ2-1; 8 bases agree with TRBD1. The CDR3 is made up of 16 amino acids. CDR1 MGHDK and CDR2 SYGVNS come from the germline V gene. Trimming took 6 bases from V and 6 from J; bases not matched to a gene: 13.